This is a list of T cell receptor beta chains from one sample in a study of CD4 T cells in relation to SARS-CoV-2 and coronaviruses. For these TCRs, the target antigens are not known. The repertoire was sequenced with immunoSEQ multiplex PCR; TCRdb's copy has only in-frame clones and lacks some. Among about 36,000 clones listed, approximately 80% were seen once. Sample: memory CD4+ T cells from PBMCs, cultured in vitro. These receptors originate from an adult with COVID-19. The CDR3 runs from the conserved cysteine through the conserved F or W.

CDR3: CASSVSSGRADGELFF; V: TRBV9; J: TRBJ2-2
CDR3: CASSTSGSTDTQYF; V: TRBV2; J: TRBJ2-3
CDR3: CAISEGRAGAAYEQYF; V: TRBV10-3; J: TRBJ2-7
CDR3: CASSQLTGTAPWEQFF; V: TRBV4-2; J: TRBJ2-1
CDR3: CASRPQGVMGNQPQHF; V: TRBV19; J: TRBJ1-5
CDR3: CASRWTGSYEQYF; V: TRBV28; J: TRBJ2-7
CDR3: CASSRGLAGDTQYF; V: TRBV19; J: TRBJ2-3
CDR3: CASSQSGLAGRAQYF; V: TRBV3-1/TRBV3-2; J: TRBJ2-3
CDR3: CASSQGQASQETQYF; V: TRBV4-1; J: TRBJ2-5
CDR3: CASSKGGTEAFF; V: TRBV21-1; J: TRBJ1-1
CDR3: CASSGNTEAFF; V: TRBV19; J: TRBJ1-1
CDR3: CASSQTSLGRRGEQFF; V: TRBV7-9; J: TRBJ2-1
CDR3: CASSASRAYEQYF; V: TRBV2; J: TRBJ2-7
CDR3: CAISDRERGFQPQHF; V: TRBV10-3; J: TRBJ1-5
CDR3: CASREGGTDTQYF; V: TRBV6-6; J: TRBJ2-3
CDR3: CASSIKTGGFVADTQYF; V: TRBV5-4; J: TRBJ2-3
CDR3: CASRTSTDTQYF; V: TRBV5-1; J: TRBJ2-3
CDR3: CASSPRYRQGRRTDTQYF; V: TRBV7-9; J: TRBJ2-3
CDR3: CASSIGRGVAYEQYF; V: TRBV19; J: TRBJ2-7
CDR3: CASSLAEPGDEQYF; V: TRBV11-2; J: TRBJ2-7
CDR3: CASSPIVRGQYF; V: TRBV12-3/TRBV12-4; J: TRBJ2-3
CDR3: CASRYRTPAYEQYF; V: TRBV6-2/TRBV6-3; J: TRBJ2-7
CDR3: CSVGGPVKNIQYF; V: TRBV29-1; J: TRBJ2-4
CDR3: CASSESTAKNIQYF; V: TRBV2; J: TRBJ2-4
CDR3: CASRSGTSGSTDTQYF; V: TRBV7-9; J: TRBJ2-3
CDR3: CASSLGQGYNEQFF; V: TRBV7-8; J: TRBJ2-1
CDR3: CASSAQTGAVGQPQHF; V: TRBV6-1; J: TRBJ1-5
CDR3: CASSSAAKRRSYNEQFF; V: TRBV27; J: TRBJ2-1
CDR3: CASSLSGVGTGELFF; V: TRBV28; J: TRBJ2-2
CDR3: CASSPRRGQLTPPVYSGYTF; V: TRBV14; J: TRBJ1-2
CDR3: CSVQGTGNTIYF; V: TRBV29-1; J: TRBJ1-3
CDR3: CASSQDPPGRARNEKLFF; V: TRBV4-2; J: TRBJ1-4
CDR3: CASSQSALTVNSPLHF; V: TRBV4-1; J: TRBJ1-6
CDR3: CASSLIRGQSPPQVQYF; V: TRBV5-1; J: TRBJ2-3
CDR3: CASLGNKVTEAFF; V: TRBV4-1; J: TRBJ1-1
CDR3: CASSFGTSGRLTEQFF; V: TRBV19; J: TRBJ2-1
CDR3: CAWKEWVSLETQYF; V: TRBV30; J: TRBJ2-5
CDR3: CASSTSGRRAAGELFF; V: TRBV6-2/TRBV6-3; J: TRBJ2-2
CDR3: CASSEYRDRGSEQYF; V: TRBV2; J: TRBJ2-7
CDR3: CASSDRGNQPQHF; V: TRBV2; J: TRBJ1-5
CDR3: CASEKGGQPQHF; V: TRBV28; J: TRBJ1-5
CDR3: CASRRQWEDGANVLTF; V: TRBV13; J: TRBJ2-6
CDR3: CASSIASSYEQYF; V: TRBV7-2; J: TRBJ2-7
CDR3: CASSPGHEQFF; V: TRBV18; J: TRBJ2-1
CDR3: CASRPAGTQYQETQYF; V: TRBV28; J: TRBJ2-5
CDR3: CASSLAPRNEQFF; V: TRBV7-2; J: TRBJ2-1
CDR3: CASSYSSGGSGETQYF; V: TRBV6-5; J: TRBJ2-5
CDR3: CASSQAGWGGYTF; V: TRBV7-9; J: TRBJ1-2
CDR3: CASSPASLRELETQYF; V: TRBV5-4; J: TRBJ2-5
CDR3: CASSFGSSEQYF; V: TRBV28; J: TRBJ2-7
CDR3: CASSTQDSNQPQHF; V: TRBV6-5; J: TRBJ1-5
CDR3: CASSSLPGLRSSYEQYF; V: TRBV19; J: TRBJ2-7
CDR3: CASSPLVASRGEQFF; V: TRBV6-2/TRBV6-3; J: TRBJ2-1